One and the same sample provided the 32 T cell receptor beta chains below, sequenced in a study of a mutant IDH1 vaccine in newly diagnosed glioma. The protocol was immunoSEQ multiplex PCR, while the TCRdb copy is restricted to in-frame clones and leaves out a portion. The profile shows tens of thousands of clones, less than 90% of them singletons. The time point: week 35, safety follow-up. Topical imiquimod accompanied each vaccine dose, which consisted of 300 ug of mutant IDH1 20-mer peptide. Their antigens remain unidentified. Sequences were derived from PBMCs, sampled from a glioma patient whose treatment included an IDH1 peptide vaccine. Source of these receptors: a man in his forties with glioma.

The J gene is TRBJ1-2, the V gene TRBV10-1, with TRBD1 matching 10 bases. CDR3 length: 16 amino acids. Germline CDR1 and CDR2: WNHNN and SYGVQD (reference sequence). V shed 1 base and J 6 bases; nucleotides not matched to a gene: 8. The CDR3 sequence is CASSEWIRDRGNGYTF. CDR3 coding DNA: TGCGCCAGCAGTGAGTGGATCCGGGACAGGGGTAATGGCTACACCTTC.

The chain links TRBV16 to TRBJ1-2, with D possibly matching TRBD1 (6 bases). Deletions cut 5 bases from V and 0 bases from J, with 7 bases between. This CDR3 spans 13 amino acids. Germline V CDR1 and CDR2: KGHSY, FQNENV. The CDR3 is CASSAGANYGYTF. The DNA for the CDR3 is TGTGCCAGCAGCGCAGGGGCTAACTATGGCTACACCTTC.

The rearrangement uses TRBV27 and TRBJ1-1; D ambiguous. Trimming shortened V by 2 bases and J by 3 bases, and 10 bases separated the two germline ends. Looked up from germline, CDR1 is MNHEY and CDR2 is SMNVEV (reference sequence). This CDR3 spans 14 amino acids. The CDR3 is CASSLSIGDTEAFF. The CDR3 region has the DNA TGTGCCAGCAGTTTAAGTATTGGGGACACTGAAGCTTTCTTT.

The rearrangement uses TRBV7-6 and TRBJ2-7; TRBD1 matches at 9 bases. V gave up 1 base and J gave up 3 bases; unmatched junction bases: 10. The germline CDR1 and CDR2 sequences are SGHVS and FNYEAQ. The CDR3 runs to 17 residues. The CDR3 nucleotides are TGTGCCAGCAGCTTAGTGGGGGCGGGACAGGGTGACTACGAGCAGTACTTC. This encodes CASSLVGAGQGDYEQYF.

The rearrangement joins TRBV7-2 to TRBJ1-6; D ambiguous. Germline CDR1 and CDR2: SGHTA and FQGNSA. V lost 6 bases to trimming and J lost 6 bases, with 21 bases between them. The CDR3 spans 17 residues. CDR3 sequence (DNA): TGTGCCAGCAGTTCCAGAAGTGGCTTACTCTTTAATTCACCCCTCCACTTT. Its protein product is CASSSRSGLLFNSPLHF.

In DNA, the CDR3 is TGCGCCAGCAGCCAAGACGGTCCAGGAGGTTCCTACAATGAGCAGTTCTTC. It codes for CASSQDGPGGSYNEQFF. J is TRBJ2-1 and V is TRBV4-3, with a possible D match to TRBD2 (5 bases). The germline V gene has CDR1 LGHNA and CDR2 YSLEER. The CDR3 sequence is 17 residues long. V lost 0 bases and J 1 base, leaving 13 bases between the germline ends.

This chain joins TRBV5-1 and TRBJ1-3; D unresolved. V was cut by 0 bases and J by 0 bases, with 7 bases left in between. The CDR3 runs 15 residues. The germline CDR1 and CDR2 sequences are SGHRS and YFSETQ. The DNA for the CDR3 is TGCGCCAGCAGCTTGGCCCCCAGCTCTGGAAACACCATATATTTT. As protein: CASSLAPSSGNTIYF.

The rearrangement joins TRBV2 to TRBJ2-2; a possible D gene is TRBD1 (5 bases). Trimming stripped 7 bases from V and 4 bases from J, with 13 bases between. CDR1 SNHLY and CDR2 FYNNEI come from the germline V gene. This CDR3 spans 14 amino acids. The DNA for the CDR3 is TGTGCCAGCACTCAGGGAACCACCACCGGGGAGCTGTTTTTT. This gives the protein CASTQGTTTGELFF.

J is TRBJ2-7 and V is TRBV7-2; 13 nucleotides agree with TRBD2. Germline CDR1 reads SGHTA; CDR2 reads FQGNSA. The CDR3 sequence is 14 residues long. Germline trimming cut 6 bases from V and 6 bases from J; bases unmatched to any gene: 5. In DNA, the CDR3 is TGTGCCAGCAGACTCGGACTAGCGGGAGTCGAGCAGTACTTC. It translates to CASRLGLAGVEQYF.

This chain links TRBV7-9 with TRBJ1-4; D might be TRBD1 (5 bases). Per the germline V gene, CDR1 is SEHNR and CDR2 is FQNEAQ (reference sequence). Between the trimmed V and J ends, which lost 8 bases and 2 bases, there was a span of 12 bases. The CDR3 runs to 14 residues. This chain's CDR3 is CASSLRDTNEKLFF. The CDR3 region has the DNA TGTGCCAGCTCACTCCGGGACACTAATGAAAAACTGTTTTTT.

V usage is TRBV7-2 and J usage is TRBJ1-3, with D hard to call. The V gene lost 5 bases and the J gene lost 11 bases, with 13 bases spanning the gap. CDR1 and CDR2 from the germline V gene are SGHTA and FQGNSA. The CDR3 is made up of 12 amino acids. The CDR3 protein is CASSPANFAIYF. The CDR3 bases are TGTGCCAGCAGCCCGGCGAATTTCGCCATATATTTT. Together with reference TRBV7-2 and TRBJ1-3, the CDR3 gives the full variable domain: GAGVSQSPSNKVTEKGKDVELRCDPISGHTALYWYRQSLGQGLEFLIYFQGNSAPDKSGLPSDRFSAERTGGSVSTLTIQRTQQEDSAVYLCASSPANFAIYFGEGSWLTVV.

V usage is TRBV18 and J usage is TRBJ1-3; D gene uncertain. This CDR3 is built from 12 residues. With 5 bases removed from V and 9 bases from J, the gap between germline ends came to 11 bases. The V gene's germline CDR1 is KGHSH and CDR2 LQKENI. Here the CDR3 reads CASSAGEVTIYF. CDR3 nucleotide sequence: TGTGCCAGCTCAGCCGGCGAGGTCACCATATATTTT. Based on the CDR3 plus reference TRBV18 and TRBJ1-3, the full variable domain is NAGVMQNPRHLVRRRGQEARLRCSPMKGHSHVYWYRQLPEEGLKFMVYLQKENIIDESGMPKERFSAEFPKEGPSILRIQQVVRGDSAAYFCASSAGEVTIYFGEGSWLTVV.

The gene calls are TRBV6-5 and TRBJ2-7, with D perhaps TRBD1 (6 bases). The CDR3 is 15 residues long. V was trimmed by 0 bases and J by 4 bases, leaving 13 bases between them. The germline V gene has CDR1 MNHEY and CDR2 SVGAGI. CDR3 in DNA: TGTGCCAGCAGTTACTCTTCCAGGGGAACATACGAGCAGTACTTC. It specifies CASSYSSRGTYEQYF.

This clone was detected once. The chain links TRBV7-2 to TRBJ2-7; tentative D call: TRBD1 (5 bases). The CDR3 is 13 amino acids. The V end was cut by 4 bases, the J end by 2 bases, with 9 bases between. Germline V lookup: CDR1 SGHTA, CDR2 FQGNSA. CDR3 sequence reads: CASSSQGTYEQYF. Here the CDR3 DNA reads TGTGCCAGCAGCTCCCAGGGCACCTACGAGCAGTACTTC.

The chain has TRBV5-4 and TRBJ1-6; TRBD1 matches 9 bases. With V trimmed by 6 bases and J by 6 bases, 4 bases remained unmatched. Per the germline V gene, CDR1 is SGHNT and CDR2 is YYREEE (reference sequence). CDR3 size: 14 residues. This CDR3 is CASTRTGANSPLHF. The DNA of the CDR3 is TGTGCCAGCACAAGGACAGGGGCTAATTCACCCCTCCACTTT.

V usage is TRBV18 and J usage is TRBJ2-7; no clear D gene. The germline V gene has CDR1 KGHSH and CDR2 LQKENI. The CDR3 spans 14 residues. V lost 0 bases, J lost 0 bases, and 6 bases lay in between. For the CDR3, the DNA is TGTGCCAGCTCACCACCCTCGTCCTCCTACGAGCAGTACTTC. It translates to CASSPPSSSYEQYF.

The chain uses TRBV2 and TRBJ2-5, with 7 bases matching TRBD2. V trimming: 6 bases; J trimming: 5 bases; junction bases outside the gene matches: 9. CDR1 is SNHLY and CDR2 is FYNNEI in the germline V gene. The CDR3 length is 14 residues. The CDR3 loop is CASRQAGTGETQYF. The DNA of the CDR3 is TGTGCCAGCAGGCAAGCGGGAACTGGGGAGACCCAGTACTTC.

The CDR3 region has the DNA TGTGCCAGCAGCAGGACACCTCGGGATCGTTGGGCTTTCTTT. This gives the protein CASSRTPRDRWAFF. The chain uses TRBV7-9 and TRBJ1-1; D possibly corresponds to TRBD1 (5 bases). The ends were cut back, 5 bases at V and 11 bases at J, with 21 bases in the middle. The CDR3 has 14 amino acids. The germline V gene has CDR1 SEHNR and CDR2 FQNEAQ (reference sequence). The full variable domain, completed using reference TRBV7-9 and TRBJ1-1, is DTGVSQNPRHKITKRGQNVTFRCDPISEHNRLYWYRQTLGQGPEFLTYFQNEAQLEKSRLLSDRFSAERPKGSFSTLEIQRTEQGDSAMYLCASSRTPRDRWAFFGQGTRLTVV.

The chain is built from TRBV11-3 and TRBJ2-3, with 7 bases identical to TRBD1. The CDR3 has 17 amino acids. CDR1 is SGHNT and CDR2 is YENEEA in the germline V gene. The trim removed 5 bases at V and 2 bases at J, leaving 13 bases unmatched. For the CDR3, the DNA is TGTGCCAGCAGCCAAGGATACGGGACAGCCACCACAGATACGCAGTATTTT. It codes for CASSQGYGTATTDTQYF.

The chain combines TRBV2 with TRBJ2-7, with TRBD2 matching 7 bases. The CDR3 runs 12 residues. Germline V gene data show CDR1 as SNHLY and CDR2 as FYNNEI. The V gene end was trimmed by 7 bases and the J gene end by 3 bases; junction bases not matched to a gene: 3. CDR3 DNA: TGTGCCAGCACGGGGGAGGGCTACGAGCAGTACTTC. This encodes CASTGEGYEQYF.

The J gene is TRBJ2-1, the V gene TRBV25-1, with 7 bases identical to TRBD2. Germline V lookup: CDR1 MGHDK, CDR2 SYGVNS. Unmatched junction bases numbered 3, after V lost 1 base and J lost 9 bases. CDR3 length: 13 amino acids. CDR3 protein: CASSEFTGGEQFF. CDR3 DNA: TGTGCCAGCAGTGAATTCACGGGGGGTGAGCAGTTCTTC.

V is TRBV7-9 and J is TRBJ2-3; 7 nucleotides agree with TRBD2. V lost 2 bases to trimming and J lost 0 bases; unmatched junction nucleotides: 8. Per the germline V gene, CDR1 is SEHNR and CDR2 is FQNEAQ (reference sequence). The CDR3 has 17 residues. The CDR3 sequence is CASSLRLAVYSTDTQYF. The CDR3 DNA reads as TGTGCCAGCAGCTTAAGACTAGCTGTCTATAGCACAGATACGCAGTATTTT.

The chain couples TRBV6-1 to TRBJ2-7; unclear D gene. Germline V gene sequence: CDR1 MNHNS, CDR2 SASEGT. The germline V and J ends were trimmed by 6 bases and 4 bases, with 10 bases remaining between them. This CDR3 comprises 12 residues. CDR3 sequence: CASRPPKYEQYF. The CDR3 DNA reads TGTGCCAGCAGACCTCCCAAATACGAGCAGTACTTC.

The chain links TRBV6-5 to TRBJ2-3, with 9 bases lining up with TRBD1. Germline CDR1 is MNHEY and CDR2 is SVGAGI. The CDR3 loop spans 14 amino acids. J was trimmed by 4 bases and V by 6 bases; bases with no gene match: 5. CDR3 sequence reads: CASRRQGVADTQYF. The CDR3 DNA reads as TGTGCCAGCAGAAGACAGGGGGTGGCAGATACGCAGTATTTT.

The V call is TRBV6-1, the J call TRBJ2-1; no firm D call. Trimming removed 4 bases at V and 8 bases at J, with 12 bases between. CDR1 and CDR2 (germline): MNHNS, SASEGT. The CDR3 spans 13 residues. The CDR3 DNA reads TGTGCCAGCAGTGTCGTCAGGATCGATGAGCAGTTCTTC. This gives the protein CASSVVRIDEQFF.

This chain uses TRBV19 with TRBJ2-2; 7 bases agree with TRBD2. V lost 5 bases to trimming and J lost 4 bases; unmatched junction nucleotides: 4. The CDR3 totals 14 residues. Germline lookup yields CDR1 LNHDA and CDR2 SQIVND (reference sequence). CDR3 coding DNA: TGTGCCAGTAGTCGGAGCGGGGCCACCGGGGAGCTGTTTTTT. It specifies CASSRSGATGELFF.

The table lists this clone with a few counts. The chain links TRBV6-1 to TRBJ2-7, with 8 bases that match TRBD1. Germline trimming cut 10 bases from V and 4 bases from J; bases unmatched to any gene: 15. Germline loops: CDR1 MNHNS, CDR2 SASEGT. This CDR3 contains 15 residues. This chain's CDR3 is CATTEGQGQPYEQYF. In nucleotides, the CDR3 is TGTGCCACCACAGAAGGACAGGGCCAACCTTACGAGCAGTACTTC.

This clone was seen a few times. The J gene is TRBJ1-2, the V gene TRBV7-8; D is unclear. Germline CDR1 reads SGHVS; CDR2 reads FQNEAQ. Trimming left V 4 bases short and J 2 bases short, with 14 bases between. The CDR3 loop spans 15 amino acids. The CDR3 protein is CASSSRMALNYGYTF. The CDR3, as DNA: TGTGCCAGCAGCTCCCGGATGGCGCTCAACTATGGCTACACCTTC.

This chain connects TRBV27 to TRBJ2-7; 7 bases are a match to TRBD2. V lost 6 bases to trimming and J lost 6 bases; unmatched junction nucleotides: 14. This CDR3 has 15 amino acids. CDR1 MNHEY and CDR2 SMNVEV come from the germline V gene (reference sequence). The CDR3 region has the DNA TGTGCCAGCAGGCATGGGCTAGCTAGCGGTGGCGAGCAGTACTTC. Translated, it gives CASRHGLASGGEQYF.

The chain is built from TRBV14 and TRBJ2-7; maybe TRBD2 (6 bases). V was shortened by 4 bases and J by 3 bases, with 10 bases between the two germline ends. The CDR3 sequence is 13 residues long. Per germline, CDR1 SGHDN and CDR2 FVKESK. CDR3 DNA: TGTGCCAGCAGCCCCGGACTAAACTACGAGCAGTACTTC. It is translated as CASSPGLNYEQYF. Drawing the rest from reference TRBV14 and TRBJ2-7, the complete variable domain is EAGVTQFPSHSVIEKGQTVTLRCDPISGHDNLYWYRRVMGKEIKFLLHFVKESKQDESGMPNNRFLAERTGGTYSTLKVQPAELEDSGVYFCASSPGLNYEQYFGPGTRLTVT.

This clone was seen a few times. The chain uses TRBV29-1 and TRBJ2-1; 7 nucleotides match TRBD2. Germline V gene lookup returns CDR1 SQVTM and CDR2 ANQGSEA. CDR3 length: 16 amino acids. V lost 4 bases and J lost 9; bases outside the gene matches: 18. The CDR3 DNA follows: TGCAGCGTTGTTAGTTATCTAGCGGCTAACCGAGGTGAGCAGTTCTTC. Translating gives CSVVSYLAANRGEQFF.

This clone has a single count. CDR3 nucleotides: TGTGCCAGTAGTATACCCCTAGCGGGAGTATATAATGAGCAGTTCTTC. This gives the protein CASSIPLAGVYNEQFF. The chain joins TRBV19 to TRBJ2-1; TRBD2 matches 10 bases. This CDR3 has 16 residues. Germline CDR1 reads LNHDA; CDR2 reads SQIVND (reference sequence). With V trimmed by 2 bases and J by 7 bases, 8 bases remained unmatched.